The 25 T cell receptor beta chains below were found in one sample sequenced in a study of T cells after yellow fever vaccination. Via MiXCR, TCRdb re-called the 5' RACE reads, giving one row per CDR3 protein. The sample holds fewer than 90,000 distinct CDR3 sequences, roughly 6.9% seen once. Sequenced material: CD8+ T cells sorted from PBMCs, taken about 5 days after the first yellow fever vaccination. All receptors come from a man aged 18-30 years who received the YFV17D yellow fever vaccine.

The chain uses TRBV2 and TRBJ2-3; D unresolved. The CDR3 spans 13 residues. The V end lost 4 bases, the J end lost 3 bases, and 8 bases lay between the germline ends. Germline-derived CDR1 and CDR2 are SNHLY and FYNNEI. The CDR3 DNA follows: TGTGCCAGCAGTGGCAGGTGGACAGATACGCAGTATTTT. This sequence encodes CASSGRWTDTQYF.

The V and J genes are TRBV27 and TRBJ1-2, with D uncertain. In germline, CDR1 is MNHEY, CDR2 SMNVEV (reference sequence). The V end lost 5 bases, the J end lost 5 bases, and 21 bases lay between the germline ends. The CDR3 totals 16 residues. Here the CDR3 DNA reads TGTGCCAGCAGTCCCCATCCCTCGTGGCCCAGGTATGGCTACACCTTC. Protein: CASSPHPSWPRYGYTF.

This clonotype has more than one count but fewer than ten. The chain employs TRBV11-2 and TRBJ2-5; TRBD2 agrees at 10 bases. Germline CDR1 and CDR2: SGHAT and FQNNGV. The CDR3 is 17 residues long. The trim removed 7 bases at V and 2 bases at J, leaving 13 bases unmatched. CDR3 sequence reads: CASTSNIGLAAQETQYF. In DNA, the CDR3 is TGTGCCAGCACCTCAAATATCGGACTAGCGGCGCAAGAGACCCAGTACTTC.

V and J are TRBV12-3 or TRBV12-4 and TRBJ2-3; 16 positions agree with TRBD2. The V segment lost 11 bases and the J segment 2 bases; nucleotides outside the gene matches: 13. This CDR3 is built from 18 residues. The CDR3, as DNA: TGTGCCTTCAGTTACGGGACTAGCGGGGGGGGTTTCACAGATACGCAGTATTTT. It yields the protein CAFSYGTSGGGFTDTQYF.

This clonotype was seen many times. The chain links TRBV5-1 to TRBJ2-1; D gene unclear. Trimming took 4 bases from V and 3 from J, leaving 14 bases between them. The V gene's germline CDR1 is SGHRS and CDR2 YFSETQ. The CDR3 sequence is 15 residues long. The CDR3 DNA sequence: TGCGCCAGCAGCCTCTTTCCTTCGGTCTACAATGAGCAGTTCTTC. Residues: CASSLFPSVYNEQFF.

This clonotype was picked up a small number of times. V gene TRBV20-1 combines with J gene TRBJ1-3, with D possibly matching TRBD1 (5 bases). CDR3 length: 13 residues. The V and J ends lost 3 bases and 3 bases respectively, with 9 bases between them. CDR1 and CDR2 from the germline V gene are DFQATT and SNEGSKA (reference sequence). This CDR3 is CSASEGFGNTIYF. CDR3 nucleotides: TGCAGTGCTAGCGAGGGGTTTGGAAACACCATATATTTT.

This clonotype was detected only a few times. The rearrangement uses TRBV7-3 and TRBJ2-1; TRBD2 matches 7 bases. The J segment lost 4 bases and the V segment lost 5 bases, leaving 11 bases of the junction unmatched. Germline V gene data show CDR1 as SGHTA and CDR2 as FQGTGA. The CDR3 runs to 16 residues. The CDR3 DNA reads TGTGCCAGCAGCCCCCTCGCTAGCGGAGGATACAATGAGCAGTTCTTC. It translates to CASSPLASGGYNEQFF.

The chain links TRBV4-2 to TRBJ2-1, with D possibly TRBD2 on 6 matching bases. This CDR3 has 14 amino acids. The germline V gene has CDR1 LGHNA and CDR2 YNFKEQ. Deletions cut 5 bases from V and 3 bases from J, with 11 bases between. This chain's CDR3 is CASSTPGDYNEQFF. CDR3 coding DNA: TGTGCCAGCAGCACGCCGGGGGACTACAATGAGCAGTTCTTC.

The chain recombines TRBV19 with TRBJ2-5; D may be TRBD2 (6 bases). The CDR3 has 13 residues. CDR1 is LNHDA, CDR2 SQIVND, per germline (reference sequence). Trimming stripped 2 bases from V and 4 bases from J, with 8 bases between. The DNA for the CDR3 is TGTGCCAGTAGTATATGGGGGGTAGAGACCCAGTACTTC. This translates into CASSIWGVETQYF. The whole variable domain, filled in from reference TRBV19 and TRBJ2-5, reads DGGITQSPKYLFRKEGQNVTLSCEQNLNHDAMYWYRQDPGQGLRLIYYSQIVNDFQKGDIAEGYSVSREKKESFPLTVTSAQKNPTAFYLCASSIWGVETQYFGPGTRLLVL.

This clonotype was picked up a small number of times. The chain links TRBV7-9 to TRBJ1-1; D unresolved. Germline V gene lookup returns CDR1 SEHNR and CDR2 FQNEAQ (reference sequence). The CDR3 is 15 amino acids. V was pared by 4 bases and J by 2 bases, with 14 bases between. The CDR3 DNA reads as TGTGCCAGCAGCTCGTCAATGGGTCCTAACACTGAAGCTTTCTTT. It encodes CASSSSMGPNTEAFF.

Only a few counts were recorded for this clonotype. The chain has TRBV11-2 and TRBJ2-7; D is unresolved. V shed 4 bases and J shed 4 bases, with 11 bases lying between them. The CDR3 contains 13 residues. Germline-derived CDR1 and CDR2 are SGHAT and FQNNGV. The CDR3 DNA sequence: TGTGCCAGCAGCTCCGTGACCGGGTACGAGCAGTACTTC. Translated, it gives CASSSVTGYEQYF.

This chain connects TRBV7-9 to TRBJ2-5, with a tentative D call TRBD1 (6 bases). Germline V lookup: CDR1 SEHNR, CDR2 FQNEAQ (reference sequence). This CDR3 region has 15 residues. Trimming cost V 1 base and J 1 base, with 10 bases left between them. The CDR3 sequence: CASSLGTGPQETQYF. Written as DNA, the CDR3 is TGTGCCAGCAGCTTAGGTACAGGGCCCCAAGAGACCCAGTACTTC.

The V gene is TRBV29-1, the J gene TRBJ2-1; the match to TRBD1 covers 10 bases. CDR1 SQVTM and CDR2 ANQGSEA come from the germline V gene. The V and J ends lost 3 bases and 0 bases, in that order; junction bases with no gene match: 5. The CDR3 length is 16 residues. For the CDR3, the DNA is TGCAGCGTTGAGTCCGGGACAGGGGTCTCCTACAATGAGCAGTTCTTC. Protein: CSVESGTGVSYNEQFF.

This clonotype was observed at least ten times. The chain uses TRBV4-3 and TRBJ2-5; D is unresolved. V lost 0 bases, J lost 4 bases, and 6 bases lay in between. This CDR3 has 13 residues. Germline V CDR1 and CDR2: LGHNA, YSLEER. CDR3 loop: CASSQERRETQYF. In nucleotides, the CDR3 is TGCGCCAGCAGCCAAGAAAGGAGAGAGACCCAGTACTTC.

CDR3 amino acids: CASSVAGYGTEAFF. The CDR3 coding sequence is TGCGCCAGCAGCGTAGCAGGGTATGGCACTGAAGCTTTCTTT. The genes are TRBV4-1 and TRBJ1-1; perhaps TRBD1 as D (5 bases). Germline values: CDR1 MGHRA, CDR2 YSYEKL. The ends were cut back, 5 bases at V and 4 bases at J, with 14 bases in the middle. This CDR3 has 14 residues.

This clonotype was seen more than once but under ten times. The gene calls are TRBV4-1 and TRBJ1-1, with D hard to call. Germline V gene data show CDR1 as MGHRA and CDR2 as YSYEKL. The CDR3 totals 14 residues. Trimming stripped 1 base from V and 4 bases from J, with 10 bases between. The CDR3 DNA reads TGCGCCAGCAGCCAAGGGCCGGTTGGCACTGAAGCTTTCTTT. Its protein product is CASSQGPVGTEAFF.

This clonotype was recorded many times. This chain joins TRBV6-1 and TRBJ2-2; 10 bases are shared with TRBD1. The length of the CDR3 is 14 residues. Germline V gives CDR1 MNHNS, CDR2 SASEGT. The J segment lost 6 bases and the V segment lost 8 bases, leaving 6 bases of the junction unmatched. The DNA of the CDR3 is TGTGCCAGCGGGGGACAGGGGCTGGCCGGGGAGCTGTTTTTT. Translating gives CASGGQGLAGELFF.

A few counts support this clonotype. The genes are TRBV7-3 and TRBJ2-1; unclear D gene. The germline V and J ends were trimmed by 4 bases and 3 bases, with 13 bases remaining between them. This CDR3 contains 15 residues. Germline V gene lookup returns CDR1 SGHTA and CDR2 FQGTGA. The CDR3 reads CASSSDHSFYNEQFF. CDR3 nucleotide sequence: TGTGCCAGCAGCTCCGACCACTCCTTCTACAATGAGCAGTTCTTC.

This clonotype came up a few times. J is TRBJ2-3 and V is TRBV12-3 or TRBV12-4, with D tentatively TRBD2 (5 bases). The CDR3 is 14 amino acids. The V and J ends lost 5 bases and 6 bases respectively, with 15 bases between them. The DNA for the CDR3 is TGTGCCAGCAGTCCGGACTTAAACGGGGATACGCAGTATTTT. Its protein is CASSPDLNGDTQYF.

This clonotype was observed many times. The V gene is TRBV27, the J gene TRBJ2-1, with TRBD1 matching 7 bases. V gave up 10 bases and J gave up 4 bases; unmatched junction bases: 13. The CDR3 extends over 15 amino acids. Germline V gene sequence: CDR1 MNHEY, CDR2 SMNVEV (reference sequence). The chain's CDR3 is CATRKGGQTYNEQFF. The CDR3 region has the DNA TGTGCCACCAGGAAAGGGGGACAGACATACAATGAGCAGTTCTTC.

This clonotype was detected many times. The chain is built from TRBV12-3 or TRBV12-4 and TRBJ1-6; maybe TRBD1 (5 bases). This CDR3 contains 14 residues. Trimming left V 3 bases short and J 8 bases short, with 11 bases between. This chain's CDR3 is CASSFWGIYSPLHF. CDR3 DNA sequence: TGTGCCAGCAGTTTCTGGGGGATCTATTCACCCCTCCACTTT.

This clonotype was detected ten times or more. The V call is TRBV7-9, the J call TRBJ2-1; a possible D gene is TRBD2 (5 bases). The CDR3 sequence is 16 residues long. Germline CDR1 and CDR2: SEHNR and FQNEAQ (reference sequence). With 1 base removed from V and 5 bases from J, the gap between germline ends came to 15 bases. The CDR3 nucleotides read TGTGCCAGCAGCTTAGACGAGGGCCCTTTGGACAATGAGCAGTTCTTC. This translates into CASSLDEGPLDNEQFF.

V and J are TRBV4-2 and TRBJ1-1; D gene ambiguous. This CDR3 contains 12 residues. V lost 1 base and J 1 base, leaving 1 base between the germline ends. CDR1 LGHNA and CDR2 YNFKEQ come from the germline V gene. This CDR3 reads CASSQANTEAFF. Written as DNA, the CDR3 is TGTGCCAGCAGCCAAGCGAACACTGAAGCTTTCTTT.

This clonotype occurred many times. The gene calls are TRBV7-6 and TRBJ2-5; TRBD1 aligns across 10 bases. Germline trimming cut 4 bases from V and 3 bases from J; bases unmatched to any gene: 2. Per germline, CDR1 SGHVS and CDR2 FNYEAQ. The CDR3 spans 14 residues. The CDR3 DNA reads as TGTGCCAGCAGCTCAGGGACAGGGGAAGAGACCCAGTACTTC. This sequence encodes CASSSGTGEETQYF.

This clonotype was picked up a small number of times. The chain recombines TRBV3-1 with TRBJ1-1; possibly TRBD1 for D (5 bases). The germline V gene has CDR1 LGHDT and CDR2 YNNKEL (reference sequence). The V end lost 4 bases, the J end lost 1 base, and 16 bases lay between the germline ends. The CDR3 sequence is 16 residues long. The chain's CDR3 is CASSPGLREWNTEAFF. The CDR3 bases are TGTGCCAGCAGCCCCGGCCTCAGGGAGTGGAACACTGAAGCTTTCTTT.